These T cell receptor beta chains were read from a single sample in a study of blood T cell repertoires in COVID-19. TCRdb keeps only in-frame clones here, not all; method: immunoSEQ multiplex PCR. The sample includes around 230,000 clones, roughly 85% seen only once; the top ten take about 5.1%. Sequencing used peripheral blood. The receptors shown here come from a man aged 50-59 years with COVID-19, enrolled during active disease. Each CDR3 is given with its conserved first and last residue. D genes are given only for firm matches. Rows give clone size only sometimes, using once, few, many, or a class for an expanded clone.

CDR3	DNA	V	size	J	D
CASSPGGGSYNYGYTF	TGCGCCAGCAGCCCTGGGGGCGGCAGCTACAACTATGGCTACACCTTC	TRBV5-1	NA	TRBJ1-2	NA
CASSSRTGAADEQYF	TGTGCCAGCAGCTCCCGGACAGGGGCTGCAGACGAGCAGTACTTC	TRBV5-4	NA	TRBJ2-7	TRBD1
CASSFRVGTDNTEAFF	TGCGCCAGCAGCTTCCGCGTCGGGACAGACAACACTGAAGCTTTCTTT	TRBV4-1	NA	TRBJ1-1	TRBD1
CASSLRLHETQYF	TGTGCCAGCAGTCTAAGACTACATGAGACCCAGTACTTC	TRBV28	NA	TRBJ2-5	NA
CASSLGGIVTYEQYF	TGTGCCAGCAGCTTGGGGGGAATAGTAACCTACGAGCAGTACTTC	TRBV7-2	NA	TRBJ2-7	NA
CASSLVRGGSTNEKLFF	TGCGCCAGCAGCTTGGTTCGGGGAGGCTCAACTAATGAAAAACTGTTTTTT	TRBV5-1	once	TRBJ1-4	NA
CSASSTGWTNEKLFF	TGCAGTGCTAGTTCGACAGGGTGGACTAATGAAAAACTGTTTTTT	TRBV20-1	NA	TRBJ1-4	TRBD1
CASRLAENTGELFF	TGTGCCAGCAGACTAGCGGAGAACACCGGGGAGCTGTTTTTT	TRBV6-5	once	TRBJ2-2	TRBD2
CASSPSQGYGYTF	TGTGCCAGCAGCCCATCACAGGGCTATGGCTACACCTTC	TRBV7-2	NA	TRBJ1-2	NA
CASSVTGGVSSGANVLTF	TGTGCCAGCAGCGTCACAGGGGGCGTAAGCTCTGGGGCCAACGTCCTGACTTTC	TRBV9	NA	TRBJ2-6	TRBD1
CASSQGTSGSGANVLTF	TGTGCCAGCAGCCAAGGGACTAGCGGTTCTGGGGCCAACGTCCTGACTTTC	TRBV5-4	NA	TRBJ2-6	TRBD2
CASSRDRAYQPQHF	TGCGCCAGCAGCCGAGACAGGGCCTATCAGCCCCAGCATTTT	TRBV4-1	NA	TRBJ1-5	TRBD1
CASSQELAEDTQYF	TGCGCCAGCAGCCAAGAGCTAGCTGAAGATACGCAGTATTTT	TRBV4-3	NA	TRBJ2-3	NA
CASSVGQSADTQYF	TGCGCCAGCAGCGTGGGACAGAGTGCAGATACGCAGTATTTT	TRBV5-1	NA	TRBJ2-3	TRBD1
CASSLGLAGGQETQYF	TGTGCCAGCAGCTTAGGACTAGCGGGGGGGCAAGAGACCCAGTACTTC	TRBV7-2	NA	TRBJ2-5	TRBD2
CASSLDRGGMEQFF	TGTGCCAGCAGCTTAGATCGGGGGGGCATGGAGCAGTTCTTC	TRBV7-2	NA	TRBJ2-1	TRBD2
CASSLDGENQPQHF	TGCGCCAGCAGCCTCGACGGGGAGAATCAGCCCCAGCATTTT	TRBV5-1	NA	TRBJ1-5	NA
CASSAGQGVPYNQPQHF	TGTGCCAGTAGTGCGGGACAGGGGGTCCCCTACAATCAGCCCCAGCATTTT	TRBV19	NA	TRBJ1-5	TRBD1
CATFQWAVNTEAFF	TGTGCCACCTTTCAATGGGCAGTGAACACTGAAGCTTTCTTT	TRBV28	NA	TRBJ1-1	NA
CASRGLAGGYEQYF	TGTGCCAGCAGGGGACTAGCGGGGGGGTACGAGCAGTACTTC	TRBV2	NA	TRBJ2-7	TRBD2
CAWSVSFQETQYF	TGTGCCTGGAGTGTGTCCTTCCAAGAGACCCAGTACTTC	TRBV30	NA	TRBJ2-5	NA
CASSLGGPGANVLTF	TGTGCCAGCAGCTTAGGAGGGCCTGGGGCCAACGTCCTGACTTTC	TRBV11-3	NA	TRBJ2-6	NA
CASSRDFPGYGYTF	TGTGCCAGCAGCCGGGACTTCCCGGGCTATGGCTACACCTTC	TRBV9	NA	TRBJ1-2	NA
CASSLVQGAASEQYF	TGTGCCAGCAGCTTAGTACAGGGGGCGGCCAGTGAGCAGTACTTC	TRBV11-2	NA	TRBJ2-7	TRBD1
CASSLGRTYGYTF	TGTGCCAGCAGCTTGGGACGGACTTATGGCTACACCTTC	TRBV5-4	NA	TRBJ1-2	NA
CASSRVGQGNKNTGELFF	TGTGCCAGCAGCCGGGTGGGACAGGGGAACAAGAACACCGGGGAGCTGTTTTTT	TRBV9	NA	TRBJ2-2	TRBD1
CASSWDHGQNNSPLHF	TGTGCCAGCAGTTGGGATCACGGACAAAATAATTCACCCCTCCACTTT	TRBV6-5	once	TRBJ1-6	NA
CASSPRVGGAGETQYF	TGTGCCAGCAGCCCTCGAGTCGGGGGGGCCGGAGAGACCCAGTACTTC	TRBV4-2	NA	TRBJ2-5	TRBD2
CASNLWAGELFF	TGTGCCAGCAACCTCTGGGCTGGGGAGCTGTTTTTT	TRBV12-3/TRBV12-4	NA	TRBJ2-2	NA
CASSEETRSNQPQHF	TGTGCCAGCAGTGAGGAGACCCGGAGCAATCAGCCCCAGCATTTT	TRBV2	few	TRBJ1-5	NA
CASSSRGESNNEQYF	TGTGCCAGCAGTTCTCGCGGGGAAAGTAACAACGAGCAGTACTTC	TRBV6-5	NA	TRBJ2-7	NA
CASSSGQGISNEQFF	TGTGCCAGCAGCTCGGGACAGGGGATCAGCAATGAGCAGTTCTTC	TRBV5-4	NA	TRBJ2-1	TRBD1
CASSATGGYNSPLHF	TGTGCCAGCAGCGCTACAGGGGGGTATAATTCACCCCTCCACTTT	TRBV4-2	NA	TRBJ1-6	TRBD1
CASSYGYDRRLIF	TGTGCCAGCAGTTACGGGTATGACAGGCGATTAATCTTC	TRBV6-5	NA	TRBJ2-1	NA
CTTMGPYGYTF	TGCACCACTATGGGGCCCTATGGCTACACCTTC	TRBV29-1	NA	TRBJ1-2	NA
CASRWGGDNTEAFF	TGTGCCAGTAGGTGGGGAGGGGATAACACTGAAGCTTTCTTT	TRBV19	NA	TRBJ1-1	NA
CASSSGQYEQYF	TGTGCCAGCAGCTCCGGACAATACGAGCAGTACTTC	TRBV11-2	NA	TRBJ2-7	NA
CASSHSGGVYNEQFF	TGCGCCAGCAGCCACAGCGGGGGGGTTTACAATGAGCAGTTCTTC	TRBV4-1	NA	TRBJ2-1	TRBD2
CATMTSGGHNEQFF	TGTGCCACGATGACTAGCGGGGGTCACAATGAGCAGTTCTTC	TRBV24-1	NA	TRBJ2-1	TRBD2
CAISESRQGNTIYF	TGTGCCATCAGTGAGTCGAGACAGGGAAACACCATATATTTT	TRBV10-3	NA	TRBJ1-3	NA